The T cell receptor beta chain under discussion was sequenced for a study of blood T cell repertoires in COVID-19. As for the study in general: PBMCs, B-cell-depleted T cells, or T cells provided the cDNA or gDNA that made up the material.

The CDR3 covers 18 residues. J was trimmed by 0 bases and V by 4 bases; bases with no gene match: 12. From germline, CDR1 is LNHDA and CDR2 SQIVND (reference sequence). The data were produced by immunoSEQ multiplex PCR, yet TCRdb's version contains in-frame clones alone and is incomplete. Of about 83,000 clones in the sample, roughly 86% were seen once. Sequencing used peripheral blood. The receptor was isolated from a woman older than 75 in a cohort sampled during active or convalescent COVID-19. This sequence joins TRBV19 and TRBJ1-5; TRBD1 agrees at 7 bases. CDR3 nucleotide sequence: TGTGCCAGTAGTACACAGACAGGGTTGTTGGCTAGCAATCAGCCCCAGCATTTT. Translating gives CASSTQTGLLASNQPQHF.